Shown below are 10 T cell receptor beta chains from a single sample sequenced in a study of blood T cell repertoires in COVID-19. This table comes from immunoSEQ multiplex PCR, and its TCRdb copy is limited to in-frame clones, with some not included. The table has 50,000 to 65,000 clones, roughly 88% seen once. Sequences were obtained from peripheral blood. All receptors come from a human donor in a cohort sampled during active COVID-19.

The chain couples TRBV9 to TRBJ2-5; D may be TRBD1 (6 bases). The germline CDR1 and CDR2 sequences are SGDLS and YYNGEE. V lost 0 bases and J lost 5, with 8 bases in between. CDR3 length equals 13 residues. In nucleotides, the CDR3 is TGTGCCAGCAGCGTAGGACAGGCGGAGACCCAGTACTTC. Encoded protein: CASSVGQAETQYF.

This clone came up once. This sequence joins TRBV20-1 and TRBJ1-1; D call uncertain. The ends were cut back, 3 bases at V and 0 bases at J, with 11 bases in the middle. Germline V gene data show CDR1 as DFQATT and CDR2 as SNEGSKA (reference sequence). The CDR3 covers 14 residues. The CDR3 coding sequence is TGCAGTGCTAGTAGAAGTTACATGAACACTGAAGCTTTCTTT. Translating gives CSASRSYMNTEAFF.

The chain carries TRBV5-6 and TRBJ1-1; D is perhaps TRBD1 (5 bases). V shed 4 bases and J shed 3 bases, with 13 bases lying between them. Germline values: CDR1 SGHDT, CDR2 YYEEEE. The CDR3 extends over 14 amino acids. DNA of the CDR3: TGTGCCAGCAGCCTTCCGGGACTGGACACTGAAGCTTTCTTT. Protein: CASSLPGLDTEAFF. The whole variable domain, filled in from reference TRBV5-6 and TRBJ1-1, reads DAGVTQSPTHLIKTRGQQVTLRCSPKSGHDTVSWYQQALGQGPQFIFQYYEEEERQRGNFPDRFSGHQFPNYSSELNVNALLLGDSALYLCASSLPGLDTEAFFGQGTRLTVV.

V usage is TRBV5-1 and J usage is TRBJ1-2; D uncertain. CDR1 is SGHRS and CDR2 is YFSETQ in the germline V gene. The CDR3 runs 15 residues. V was cut by 0 bases and J by 5 bases, with 14 bases left in between. This CDR3 reads CASSLVLGQDYGYTF. CDR3 DNA sequence: TGCGCCAGCAGCTTGGTCTTAGGCCAGGATTATGGCTACACCTTC.

The V and J genes are TRBV6-5 and TRBJ2-7; D possibly corresponds to TRBD2 (5 bases). The germline V and J ends were trimmed by 0 bases and 6 bases, with 9 bases remaining between them. Germline CDR1 MNHEY, CDR2 SVGAGI. The CDR3 totals 13 residues. The CDR3: CASSYSGRSEQYF. The CDR3 DNA reads as TGTGCCAGCAGTTACTCGGGGAGAAGCGAGCAGTACTTC.

CDR3 nucleotide sequence: TGTGCCAGCAGCGTAGGAAGGGGGCAGGCAACTAATGAAAAACTGTTTTTT. This sequence encodes CASSVGRGQATNEKLFF. The chain couples TRBV9 to TRBJ1-4; TRBD1 agrees at 7 bases. This CDR3 region has 17 residues. Trimming took 0 bases from V and 0 from J; bases not matched to a gene: 5. Germline values: CDR1 SGDLS, CDR2 YYNGEE.

This chain connects TRBV7-8 to TRBJ2-5, with D possibly matching TRBD2 (5 bases). Trimming removed 1 base from V and 4 bases from J, with 13 bases in between. The CDR3 is made up of 15 amino acids. From germline, CDR1 is SGHVS and CDR2 FQNEAQ. CDR3 sequence (DNA): TGTGCCAGCAGCTTAGAAGGTGGTAGCGTAGAGACCCAGTACTTC. Translating gives CASSLEGGSVETQYF.

This rearrangement joins TRBV7-9 to TRBJ1-2, with D unclear. In germline, CDR1 is SEHNR, CDR2 FQNEAQ (reference sequence). The CDR3 is 13 amino acids. Trimming cost V 3 bases and J 4 bases, with 9 bases left between them. CDR3 in amino acids: CASSFHSSYGYTF. CDR3 bases: TGTGCCAGCAGCTTTCACAGTAGCTATGGCTACACCTTC.

This chain uses TRBV6-5 with TRBJ1-5; weak D call: TRBD1 (5 bases). CDR3 length equals 15 residues. Trimming took 5 bases from V and 3 from J, leaving 14 bases between them. CDR1 and CDR2 from the germline V gene are MNHEY and SVGAGI. The chain's CDR3 is CASSSAQGINQPQHF. The CDR3 DNA is TGTGCCAGCAGTAGTGCCCAGGGCATCAATCAGCCCCAGCATTTT.

V usage is TRBV20-1 and J usage is TRBJ2-5; no firm D call. The V gene lost 6 bases and the J gene lost 7 bases, with 3 bases spanning the gap. Germline V gives CDR1 DFQATT, CDR2 SNEGSKA (reference sequence). This CDR3 has 8 residues. DNA of the CDR3: TGCAGTGCCTCGACCCAGTACTTC. Translated, it gives CSASTQYF.